Shown below are 21 T cell receptor beta chains from a single sample sequenced in a study of cytomegalovirus exposure and HLA in healthy donors. With 60 Vbeta and 13 Jbeta primers, the PCR was carried out. Sequencing was performed with immunoSEQ multiplex PCR; in TCRdb, only in-frame clones are kept and a portion is missing. Among a few hundred thousand clones listed, roughly 89% were seen once. Material for sequencing was PBMCs. The receptors shown here come from a woman younger than 30 in good health and CMV-seronegative.

The J gene is TRBJ1-4, the V gene TRBV5-4, with 9 bases identical to TRBD1. The length of the CDR3 is 14 residues. CDR1 is SGHNT and CDR2 is YYREEE in the germline V gene (reference sequence). The V segment lost 4 bases and the J segment 7 bases; nucleotides outside the gene matches: 5. The CDR3 spells CASSLDRGGEKLFF. CDR3 DNA: TGTGCCAGCAGCCTCGACAGGGGGGGTGAAAAACTGTTTTTT.

The chain links TRBV30 to TRBJ1-5; D perhaps matches TRBD1 (5 bases). Germline CDR1 and CDR2: GTSNPN and SVGIG (reference sequence). V shed 0 bases and J shed 6 bases, with 9 bases lying between them. The CDR3 has 13 residues. This CDR3 reads CAWSVGVSQPQHF. The CDR3 coding sequence is TGTGCCTGGAGTGTAGGGGTAAGTCAGCCCCAGCATTTT. Drawing the rest from reference TRBV30 and TRBJ1-5, the complete variable domain is SQTIHQWPATLVQPVGSPLSLECTVEGTSNPNLYWYRQAAGRGLQLLFYSVGIGQISSEVPQNLSASRPQDRQFILSSKKLLLSDSGFYLCAWSVGVSQPQHFGDGTRLSIL.

With regard to this clone: Other DNA variants within this sample encode the same CDR3. The chain combines TRBV7-2 with TRBJ1-2, with D perhaps matching TRBD1 (6 bases). The CDR3 is 13 amino acids. Trimming stripped 5 bases from V and 2 bases from J, with 9 bases between. CDR1 SGHTA and CDR2 FQGNSA come from the germline V gene. In DNA, the CDR3 is TGTGCCAGCAGCCCGGACAGAAACTATGGCTACACCTTC. Amino acid sequence: CASSPDRNYGYTF.

The chain has TRBV4-2 and TRBJ2-2; D may be TRBD2 (5 bases). Germline loops: CDR1 LGHNA, CDR2 YNFKEQ. V lost 4 bases and J 4 bases, leaving 28 bases between the germline ends. The CDR3 loop spans 20 amino acids. The DNA of the CDR3 is TGTGCCAGCAGCCCTGAAAAGCCTGGGAGCAGTCCATATTCCACCGGGGAGCTGTTTTTT. It translates to CASSPEKPGSSPYSTGELFF.

This chain uses TRBV6-5 with TRBJ1-3; TRBD1 matches at 10 bases. Germline CDR1 MNHEY, CDR2 SVGAGI. Unmatched junction bases numbered 7, after V lost 5 bases and J lost 6 bases. CDR3 length: 15 residues. Here the CDR3 DNA reads TGTGCCAGCAGTCCTCCGGGACAGGGGACAAACACCATATATTTT. Translating it yields CASSPPGQGTNTIYF.

This chain joins TRBV6-1 and TRBJ2-5; 8 nucleotides line up with TRBD1. The CDR3 totals 13 residues. Trimming cost V 6 bases and J 3 bases; bases outside gene matches: 3. Germline V gene sequence: CDR1 MNHNS, CDR2 SASEGT. The CDR3 DNA follows: TGTGCCAGCAGCGAGACAGGGGAAGAGACCCAGTACTTC. This encodes CASSETGEETQYF.

The CDR3 sequence is CASRSTRANTGELFF. As DNA, the CDR3 is TGTGCCAGCAGGAGCACTAGGGCGAACACCGGGGAGCTGTTTTTT. The chain links TRBV6-1 to TRBJ2-2, with a tentative D call TRBD2 (5 bases). Per germline, CDR1 MNHNS and CDR2 SASEGT. The CDR3 is made up of 15 amino acids. Trimming removed 6 bases at V and 0 bases at J, with 11 bases between.

Comments on this clone: In the same sample, other DNA sequences code for this CDR3. The chain links TRBV28 to TRBJ1-3, with D possibly matching TRBD1 (5 bases). V shed 6 bases and J shed 0 bases, with 12 bases lying between them. Germline CDR1 MDHEN, CDR2 SYDVKM. CDR3 length equals 15 residues. The CDR3 reads CASSQGQSSGNTIYF. The CDR3 nucleotides read TGTGCCAGCAGCCAGGGCCAGAGCTCTGGAAACACCATATATTTT.

The V and J genes are TRBV18 and TRBJ2-7, with 9 bases aligning to TRBD1. Germline CDR1 KGHSH, CDR2 LQKENI. With 2 bases clipped from V and 2 bases from J, the junction kept 1 base outside the gene matches. The CDR3 covers 14 residues. The DNA of the CDR3 is TGTGCCAGCTCACCAGGGACAGGGACCTACGAGCAGTACTTC. This codes for CASSPGTGTYEQYF.

The CDR3 region is CARRSGQELCPRQPQHF. The CDR3 DNA follows: TGTGCCAGAAGATCCGGACAGGAATTGTGCCCCAGACAGCCCCAGCATTTT. The chain couples TRBV7-5 to TRBJ1-5; the table's TRBD1 call for D was not verified on the DNA. TRBV7-5 is a pseudogene locus. This CDR3 comprises 17 residues.

The V and J genes are TRBV6-5 and TRBJ1-5; no clear D. The length of the CDR3 is 13 residues. Looked up from germline, CDR1 is MNHEY and CDR2 is SVGAGI. The V and J ends lost 7 bases and 5 bases respectively, with 12 bases between them. As DNA, the CDR3 is TGTGCCAGCAATACTTTCGGGGATCAGCCCCAGCATTTT. The encoded protein is CASNTFGDQPQHF.

The rearrangement links TRBV6-1 to TRBJ2-6, with 10 nucleotides matching TRBD2. Unmatched junction bases numbered 1, after V lost 2 bases and J lost 3 bases. Germline V gene data show CDR1 as MNHNS and CDR2 as SASEGT. The CDR3 runs 16 residues. CDR3 sequence (DNA): TGTGCCAGCAGTGAACTAGCGGGGGTTGGGGCCAACGTCCTGACTTTC. Its translation: CASSELAGVGANVLTF.

In DNA form, the CDR3 reads TGTGCCAGCAGCTCGAGATATAGCAATCAGCCCCAGCATTTT. This gives the protein CASSSRYSNQPQHF. The rearrangement uses TRBV5-6 and TRBJ1-5; D is unclear. This CDR3 is 14 amino acids long. V was pared by 3 bases and J by 0 bases, with 7 bases between. The V gene's germline CDR1 is SGHDT and CDR2 YYEEEE. The full variable domain, rest sourced from reference TRBV5-6 and TRBJ1-5, is DAGVTQSPTHLIKTRGQQVTLRCSPKSGHDTVSWYQQALGQGPQFIFQYYEEEERQRGNFPDRFSGHQFPNYSSELNVNALLLGDSALYLCASSSRYSNQPQHFGDGTRLSIL.

V gene TRBV10-1 combines with J gene TRBJ2-2; 10 bases fit TRBD1. This CDR3 comprises 15 residues. Germline CDR1 and CDR2: WNHNN and SYGVQD (reference sequence). V was clipped by 9 bases and J by 7 bases; unmatched bases: 11. The CDR3 loop reads CASSDRGHRGGELFF. DNA of the CDR3: TGCGCCAGTTCCGACAGGGGGCATCGGGGCGGGGAGCTGTTTTTT.

The CDR3 is CASSLRTGLSKNIQYF. The CDR3 DNA reads as TGCGCCAGCAGCTTGAGAACAGGGTTGTCCAAAAACATTCAGTACTTC. The genes are TRBV5-1 and TRBJ2-4, with a possible D match to TRBD1 (6 bases). CDR1 is SGHRS and CDR2 is YFSETQ in the germline V gene. With 1 base removed from V and 2 bases from J, the gap between germline ends came to 13 bases. The CDR3 extends over 16 amino acids.

The chain employs TRBV7-2 and TRBJ2-5; D may be TRBD1 (7 bases). Germline V gene data show CDR1 as SGHTA and CDR2 as FQGNSA. This CDR3 comprises 15 residues. V was shortened by 4 bases and J by 6 bases, with 18 bases between the two germline ends. The CDR3 sequence: CASSSGLQGRKTQYF. CDR3 coding DNA: TGTGCCAGCAGCTCTGGGCTACAGGGGAGGAAGACCCAGTACTTC. Combining the CDR3 with reference TRBV7-2 and TRBJ2-5 gives the whole variable domain GAGVSQSPSNKVTEKGKDVELRCDPISGHTALYWYRQSLGQGLEFLIYFQGNSAPDKSGLPSDRFSAERTGGSVSTLTIQRTQQEDSAVYLCASSSGLQGRKTQYFGPGTRLLVL.

This clone has only one observation. This CDR3 is CASTMTDFTGELFF. The CDR3 DNA sequence: TGTGCCAGCACCATGACAGATTTTACCGGGGAGCTGTTTTTT. J is TRBJ2-2 and V is TRBV7-6; possible D gene TRBD1, 5 bases. Trimming removed 7 bases at V and 5 bases at J, with 14 bases between. The CDR3 is 14 amino acids. CDR1 and CDR2 from the germline V gene are SGHVS and FNYEAQ.

The chain employs TRBV27 and TRBJ1-5; perhaps TRBD1 as D (5 bases). Germline CDR1 MNHEY, CDR2 SMNVEV (reference sequence). With 2 bases removed from V and 7 bases from J, the gap between germline ends came to 12 bases. The CDR3 spans 14 residues. The CDR3 DNA sequence: TGTGCCAGCAGTTTACAGGGCAAGAGACAGCCCCAGCATTTT. Protein product: CASSLQGKRQPQHF.

The gene calls are TRBV4-3 and TRBJ2-1; 10 bases are shared with TRBD2. V lost 0 bases and J lost 8; bases outside the gene matches: 7. Germline V gene sequence: CDR1 LGHNA, CDR2 YSLEER. CDR3 length: 16 residues. For the CDR3, the DNA is TGCGCCAGCAGCCAAGAGTTAGCGGGGGGTAGGGATGAGCAGTTCTTC. It codes for CASSQELAGGRDEQFF.

V is TRBV4-1 and J is TRBJ1-2; 7 bases fit TRBD1. V shed 1 base, J shed 3 bases, and the junction held 2 bases outside the gene matches. The CDR3 has 14 residues. Germline CDR1 reads MGHRA; CDR2 reads YSYEKL. The CDR3 DNA is TGCGCCAGCAGCCAAGGCGGGACAGACTATGGCTACACCTTC. Protein product: CASSQGGTDYGYTF.

This chain joins TRBV13 and TRBJ2-5, with 9 bases matching TRBD2. The trim removed 3 bases at V and 4 bases at J, leaving 9 bases unmatched. Germline V gene sequence: CDR1 PRHDT, CDR2 FYEKMQ (reference sequence). This CDR3 comprises 16 residues. CDR3 nucleotides: TGTGCCAGCAGCTTTAGTGGAGCGGGAGGCCTAGAGACCCAGTACTTC. Its protein is CASSFSGAGGLETQYF. Variable domain in full (rest from reference TRBV13 and TRBJ2-5): AAGVIQSPRHLIKEKRETATLKCYPIPRHDTVYWYQQGPGQDPQFLISFYEKMQSDKGSIPDRFSAQQFSDYHSELNMSSLELGDSALYFCASSFSGAGGLETQYFGPGTRLLVL.